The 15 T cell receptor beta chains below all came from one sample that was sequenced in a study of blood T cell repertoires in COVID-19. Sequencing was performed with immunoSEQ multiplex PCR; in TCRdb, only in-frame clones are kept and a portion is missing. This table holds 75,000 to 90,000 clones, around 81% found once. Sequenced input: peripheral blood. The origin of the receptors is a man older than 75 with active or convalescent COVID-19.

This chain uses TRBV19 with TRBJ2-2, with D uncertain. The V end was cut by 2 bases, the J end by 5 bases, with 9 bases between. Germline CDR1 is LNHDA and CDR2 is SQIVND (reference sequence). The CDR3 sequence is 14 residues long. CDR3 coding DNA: TGTGCCAGTAGTATATCGTTTAGTACCGGGGAGCTGTTTTTT. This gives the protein CASSISFSTGELFF.

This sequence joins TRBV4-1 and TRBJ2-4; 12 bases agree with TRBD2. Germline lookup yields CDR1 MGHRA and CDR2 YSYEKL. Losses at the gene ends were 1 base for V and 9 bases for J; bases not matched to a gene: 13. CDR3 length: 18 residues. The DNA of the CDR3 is TGCGCCAGCAGCCAAGCGTCGGGGCTAGCGGGAGGGGGAGGCATTCAGTACTTC. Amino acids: CASSQASGLAGGGGIQYF.

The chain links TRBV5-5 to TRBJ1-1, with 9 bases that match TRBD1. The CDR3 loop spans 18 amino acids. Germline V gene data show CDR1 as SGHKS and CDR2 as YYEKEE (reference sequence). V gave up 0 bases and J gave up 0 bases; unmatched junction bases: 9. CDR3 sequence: CASSLGTGANIMNTEAFF. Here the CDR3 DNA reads TGTGCCAGCAGCTTGGGGACAGGGGCAAACATAATGAACACTGAAGCTTTCTTT.

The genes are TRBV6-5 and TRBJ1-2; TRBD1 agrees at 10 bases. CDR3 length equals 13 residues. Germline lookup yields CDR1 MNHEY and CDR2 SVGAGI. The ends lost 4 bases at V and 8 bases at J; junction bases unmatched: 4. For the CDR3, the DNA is TGTGCCAGCAGTTGGACAGGGGGTATAGGCTACACCTTC. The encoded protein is CASSWTGGIGYTF.

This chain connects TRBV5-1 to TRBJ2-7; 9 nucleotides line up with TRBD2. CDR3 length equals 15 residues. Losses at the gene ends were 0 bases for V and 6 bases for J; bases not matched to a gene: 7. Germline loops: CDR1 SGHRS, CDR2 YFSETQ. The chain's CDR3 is CASSLGVAGAREQYV. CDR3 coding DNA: TGCGCCAGCAGCTTGGGAGTAGCGGGGGCTCGCGAGCAGTACGTC.

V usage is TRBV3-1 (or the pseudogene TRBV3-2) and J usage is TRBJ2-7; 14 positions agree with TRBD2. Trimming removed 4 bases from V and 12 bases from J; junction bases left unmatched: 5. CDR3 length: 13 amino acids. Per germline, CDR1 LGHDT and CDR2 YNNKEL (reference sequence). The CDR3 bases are TGTGCCAGCAGCCCTGGACTAGCGGGGGGACGGTACGTC. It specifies CASSPGLAGGRYV.

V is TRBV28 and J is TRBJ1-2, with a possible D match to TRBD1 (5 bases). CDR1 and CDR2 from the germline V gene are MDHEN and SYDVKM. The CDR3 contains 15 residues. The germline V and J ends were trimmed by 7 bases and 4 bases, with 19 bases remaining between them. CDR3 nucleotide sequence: TGTGCCAGCACCCAAGGTGGGGGACTCATCTATGGCTACACCTTC. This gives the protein CASTQGGGLIYGYTF.

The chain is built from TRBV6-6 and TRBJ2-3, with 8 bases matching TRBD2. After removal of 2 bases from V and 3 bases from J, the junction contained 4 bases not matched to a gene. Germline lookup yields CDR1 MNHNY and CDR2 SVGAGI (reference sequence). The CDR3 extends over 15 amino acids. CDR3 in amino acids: CASSYERGRTDTQYF. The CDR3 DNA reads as TGTGCCAGCAGTTACGAGCGGGGGAGAACAGATACGCAGTATTTT.

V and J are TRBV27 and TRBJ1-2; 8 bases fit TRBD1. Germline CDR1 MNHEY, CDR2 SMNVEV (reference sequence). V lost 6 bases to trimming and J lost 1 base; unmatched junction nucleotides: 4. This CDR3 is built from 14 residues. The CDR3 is CASRNRGVNYGYTF. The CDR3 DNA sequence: TGTGCCAGCAGAAACAGGGGGGTTAACTATGGCTACACCTTC.

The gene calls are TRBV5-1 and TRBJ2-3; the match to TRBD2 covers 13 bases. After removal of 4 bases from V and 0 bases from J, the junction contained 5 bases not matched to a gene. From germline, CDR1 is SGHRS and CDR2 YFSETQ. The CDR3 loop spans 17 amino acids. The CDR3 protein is CASSATSGRGSTDTQYF. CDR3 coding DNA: TGCGCCAGCAGCGCCACTAGCGGGAGGGGAAGCACAGATACGCAGTATTTT.

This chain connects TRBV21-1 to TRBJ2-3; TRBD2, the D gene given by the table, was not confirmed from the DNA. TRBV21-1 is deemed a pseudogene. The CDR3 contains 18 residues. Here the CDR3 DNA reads TGTGCCAGCAGCAAAGTTTCCCCTAGCGGTAAAGACACAGATACGCAGTATTTT. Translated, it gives CASSKVSPSGKDTDTQYF.

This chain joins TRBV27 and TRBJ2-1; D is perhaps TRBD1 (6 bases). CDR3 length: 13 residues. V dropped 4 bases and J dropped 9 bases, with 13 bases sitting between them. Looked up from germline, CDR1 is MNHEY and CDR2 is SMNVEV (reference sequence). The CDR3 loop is CASSSTGRGEQFF. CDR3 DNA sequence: TGTGCCAGCAGTTCCACAGGGAGAGGTGAGCAGTTCTTC.

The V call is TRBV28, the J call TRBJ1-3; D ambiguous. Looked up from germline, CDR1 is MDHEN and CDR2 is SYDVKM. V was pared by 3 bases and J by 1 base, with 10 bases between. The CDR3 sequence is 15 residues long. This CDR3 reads CASSLTLKSGNTIYF. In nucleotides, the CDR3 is TGTGCCAGCAGTTTGACTTTAAAATCTGGAAACACCATATATTTT.

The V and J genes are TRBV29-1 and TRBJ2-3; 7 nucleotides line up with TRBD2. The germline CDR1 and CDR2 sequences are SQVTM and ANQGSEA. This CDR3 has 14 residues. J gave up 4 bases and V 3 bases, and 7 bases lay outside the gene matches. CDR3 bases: TGCAGCGTTGACCTTGCGGGAGAGCCAGATACGCAGTATTTT. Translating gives CSVDLAGEPDTQYF.

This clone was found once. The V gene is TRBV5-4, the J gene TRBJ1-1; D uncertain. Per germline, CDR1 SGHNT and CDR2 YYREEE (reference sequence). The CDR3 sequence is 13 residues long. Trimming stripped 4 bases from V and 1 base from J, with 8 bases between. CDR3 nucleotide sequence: TGTGCCAGCAGCCTCCGACAGAACACTGAAGCTTTCTTT. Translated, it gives CASSLRQNTEAFF.